One sample yielded the 3 T cell receptor beta chains listed below, sequenced in a study of T cell responses to AZD1222 COVID-19 vaccine. Sequencing was performed with immunoSEQ multiplex PCR; in TCRdb, only in-frame clones are kept and a portion is missing. This table lists about 140,000 clones. Sequencing input: peripheral blood. The receptor source for this set is an adult in good health.

The chain recombines TRBV6-5 with TRBJ1-1, with TRBD1 as a possible D gene (6 bases). From germline, CDR1 is MNHEY and CDR2 SVGAGI. The CDR3 is 16 amino acids. Trimming took 4 bases from V and 3 from J, leaving 18 bases between them. The CDR3 DNA is TGTGCCAGCAGTTGGGGGGGCGTCAGGGTGGACACTGAAGCTTTCTTT. Its translation is CASSWGGVRVDTEAFF.

The V and J genes are TRBV15 and TRBJ2-1; D is perhaps TRBD2 (6 bases). The germline V and J ends were trimmed by 4 bases and 10 bases, with 32 bases remaining between them. This CDR3 contains 19 residues. Germline V gene data show CDR1 as LNHNV and CDR2 as YYDKDF (reference sequence). CDR3 nucleotides: TGTGCCACCAGCATCTCCCTCCCCGCCGGAGGGGTTCTACAATGGGAGCAGTTCTTC. Its translation is CATSISLPAGGVLQWEQFF.

J is TRBJ1-1 and V is TRBV2; D possibly corresponds to TRBD1 (6 bases). The germline gives CDR1 SNHLY, CDR2 FYNNEI. Trimming pared 4 bases from V and 8 bases from J, leaving 14 bases between. This CDR3 has 13 residues. As DNA, the CDR3 is TGTGCCAGCAGTGTTTACAGGGAGTTGGAAGCTTTCTTT. This encodes CASSVYRELEAFF. Full variable domain (rest looked up from reference TRBV2 and TRBJ1-1): EPEVTQTPSHQVTQMGQEVILRCVPISNHLYFYWYRQILGQKVEFLVSFYNNEISEKSEIFDDQFSVERPDGSNFTLKIRSTKLEDSAMYFCASSVYRELEAFFGQGTRLTVV.